This entry concerns a single T cell receptor beta chain. These data come from a study of blood T cell repertoires in COVID-19. Across the study: Acute and convalescent COVID-19 samples came from the United States, Italy and Spain. PBMCs, B-cell-depleted T cells, or T cells provided the cDNA or gDNA that made up the material.

Germline lookup yields CDR1 LNHDA and CDR2 SQIVND (reference sequence). CDR3 length equals 21 residues. Trimming stripped 3 bases from V and 3 bases from J, with 33 bases between. Authors' analysis steps: Amplification of reference gene primers provided the estimated nucleated cell counts. The protocol was immunoSEQ multiplex PCR, while the TCRdb copy is restricted to in-frame clones and leaves out a portion. V and J calls and clone size come straight from that table; D and trimming were deduced from the DNA. The sample shows fewer than 250,000 clones, around 80% of them seen only once. The TCR sequence derives from a woman of 80 years or more with acute or convalescent COVID-19. Source material: peripheral blood. The genes are TRBV19 and TRBJ2-7; tentatively, D is TRBD1 (5 bases). CDR3: CASSISHSSRGTTLGHYEQYF. In nucleotides, the CDR3 is TGTGCCAGTAGTATTAGTCATTCCTCCAGAGGAACTACTCTAGGACACTACGAGCAGTACTTC.